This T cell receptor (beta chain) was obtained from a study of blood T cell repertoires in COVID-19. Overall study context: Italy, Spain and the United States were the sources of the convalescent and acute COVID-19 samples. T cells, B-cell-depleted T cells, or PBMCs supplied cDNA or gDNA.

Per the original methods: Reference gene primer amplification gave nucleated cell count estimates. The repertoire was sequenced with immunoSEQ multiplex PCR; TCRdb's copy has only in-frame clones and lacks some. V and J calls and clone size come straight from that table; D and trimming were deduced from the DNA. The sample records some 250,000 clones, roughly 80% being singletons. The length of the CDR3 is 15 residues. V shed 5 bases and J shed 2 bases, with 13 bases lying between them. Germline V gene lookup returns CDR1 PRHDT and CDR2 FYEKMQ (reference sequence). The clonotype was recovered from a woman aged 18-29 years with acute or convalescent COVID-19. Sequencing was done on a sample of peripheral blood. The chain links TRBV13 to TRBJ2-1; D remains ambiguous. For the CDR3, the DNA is TGTGCCAGCAGCCCGCCGGAGAGGCCCTACAATGAGCAGTTCTTC. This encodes CASSPPERPYNEQFF.